A selection of T cell receptor beta chains follows, all from one sample in a study of cytotoxic CD8 clonotypes in ibrutinib-treated CLL. The protocol was immunoSEQ multiplex PCR, while the TCRdb copy is restricted to in-frame clones and leaves out a portion. This sample has about 39,000 clones, with approximately 67% found just once. The sequencing used PBMCs, collected at disease progression, from a patient treated with ibrutinib. The receptors come from a human donor with chronic lymphocytic leukemia. Both conserved end residues are part of each CDR3. D genes are given only for firm matches. Expanded clones get a size class; other rows say once, few or many, or leave the size out.

cdr3_aa,cdr3_nt,d_call,v_call,j_call,clone_size
CAWRPGTSGTDTQYF,TGTGCCTGGAGACCCGGGACTAGCGGGACAGATACGCAGTATTTT,TRBD2,TRBV30,TRBJ2-3,-
CASSPHGWAEKLFF,TGTGCCAGCAGTCCCCACGGGTGGGCTGAAAAACTGTTTTTT,-,TRBV28,TRBJ1-4,-
CASSGVQVEQFF,TGTGCCAGCAGCGGGGTACAGGTTGAGCAGTTCTTC,-,TRBV9,TRBJ2-1,-
CASSSQPRGGGINEQFF,TGTGCCAGCAGCTCCCAGCCCCGAGGGGGGGGCATAAATGAGCAGTTCTTC,-,TRBV7-6,TRBJ2-1,-
CASSRAGQGFYEQFF,TGTGCCAGCAGCCGCGCGGGACAGGGTTTCTATGAGCAGTTCTTC,TRBD1,TRBV11-2,TRBJ2-1,-
CASSPSTSGWADTQYF,TGTGCCAGCAGCCCATCGACTAGCGGCTGGGCAGATACGCAGTATTTT,TRBD2,TRBV5-6,TRBJ2-3,few
CASSLDRAGYGYTF,TGTGCCAGCAGCTTGGACAGGGCGGGCTATGGCTACACCTTC,TRBD1,TRBV7-9,TRBJ1-2,-
CASLSTSGTYEQYF,TGTGCCAGCCTTTCGACTAGCGGGACCTACGAGCAGTACTTC,TRBD2,TRBV2,TRBJ2-7,-
CASSPLTSGFTYEQYF,TGTGCCAGCAGCCCCCTGACTAGCGGGTTCACCTACGAGCAGTACTTC,TRBD2,TRBV7-9,TRBJ2-7,hyperexpanded
CASTTRPLGLALQETQYF,TGTGCCAGCACCACTCGCCCCCTGGGACTAGCGTTACAAGAGACCCAGTACTTC,TRBD2,TRBV7-8,TRBJ2-5,few
CASRRVYGYTF,TGTGCAAGTCGGCGGGTCTATGGCTACACCTTC,-,TRBV12-2,TRBJ1-2,-
CKGRENTEAFF,TGCAAGGGACGGGAGAACACTGAAGCTTTCTTT,-,TRBV29-1,TRBJ1-1,-
CASSSAAVGTLEGSYNEQFF,TGTGCCAGCAGCTCCGCGGCAGTGGGGACGTTAGAAGGCTCCTACAATGAGCAGTTCTTC,-,TRBV4-2,TRBJ2-1,once
CASSVSGSSSYNEQFF,TGTGCCAGCAGCGTAAGCGGGAGCAGCTCCTACAATGAGCAGTTCTTC,TRBD2,TRBV9,TRBJ2-1,-
CASSMGTGGSDTIYF,TGTGCCAGTAGTATGGGGACAGGGGGTTCCGACACCATATATTTT,TRBD1,TRBV19,TRBJ1-3,-
CASSMIGGNQPQHF,TGTGCCAGCAGTATGATCGGGGGGAACCAGCCCCAGCATTTT,-,TRBV27,TRBJ1-5,-
CASSVDRDDEQFF,TGTGCCAGCAGCGTGGACAGGGACGATGAGCAGTTCTTC,TRBD1,TRBV2,TRBJ2-1,-
CASTGVSDTEAFF,TGTGCCAGCACGGGGGTATCGGACACTGAAGCTTTCTTT,-,TRBV18,TRBJ1-1,-
CASSLGGYTDTQYF,TGTGCCAGCAGCTTGGGAGGGTACACAGATACGCAGTATTTT,-,TRBV5-4,TRBJ2-3,-
CASSQGGREGSYEQYF,TGTGCCAGCAGCCAAGGGGGGCGGGAGGGCTCCTACGAGCAGTACTTC,TRBD2,TRBV4-2,TRBJ2-7,-
CASSLSRTDEQYF,TGTGCCAGCAGCTTATCGCGGACGGACGAGCAGTACTTC,-,TRBV7-3,TRBJ2-7,-
CASSSGVEQYF,TGTGCCAGCAGCTCAGGGGTCGAGCAGTACTTC,-,TRBV7-6,TRBJ2-7,-
CASSLGSGQPYEQYF,TGTGCCAGCAGCTTAGGATCCGGGCAGCCCTACGAGCAGTACTTC,-,TRBV11-3,TRBJ2-7,-
CASSPFGGQSYEQYF,TGTGCCAGCTCACCATTTGGGGGACAGTCCTACGAGCAGTACTTC,TRBD1,TRBV18,TRBJ2-7,few
CASGNTEAFF,TGTGCCAGCGGGAACACTGAAGCTTTCTTT,-,TRBV4-2,TRBJ1-1,-
CASSLPGSYEQYF,TGTGCCAGCAGCTTACCGGGTTCCTACGAGCAGTACTTC,-,TRBV7-9,TRBJ2-7,-
CASSLPGTTNSPLHF,TGTGCCAGTAGTCTCCCCGGGACTACAAATTCACCCCTCCACTTT,-,TRBV19,TRBJ1-6,-
CASRGSGGLVEKLFF,TGTGCCAGCAGGGGATCGGGGGGCCTCGTTGAAAAACTGTTTTTT,-,TRBV28,TRBJ1-4,-
CASSQNSDRVRNTIYF,TGTGCCAGTAGTCAGAACTCGGACAGGGTTAGAAACACCATATATTTT,TRBD1,TRBV19,TRBJ1-3,medium-sized
CASRLAGGPSNEQFF,TGTGCCAGCAGACTAGCGGGAGGCCCATCGAATGAGCAGTTCTTC,TRBD2,TRBV25-1,TRBJ2-1,-
CASSLRGLAGGWYEQYF,TGTGCCAGCAGCTTACGAGGGTTAGCGGGAGGTTGGTACGAGCAGTACTTC,TRBD2,TRBV7-2,TRBJ2-7,-
CASSPGTVSYNEQFF,TGTGCCAGCTCACCTGGGACAGTCTCCTACAATGAGCAGTTCTTC,TRBD1,TRBV18,TRBJ2-1,once
CSVLPLADTDTQYF,TGCAGCGTCCTCCCCTTAGCGGACACAGATACGCAGTATTTT,-,TRBV29-1,TRBJ2-3,-
CASSQDPLRPGANVLTF,TGCGCCAGCAGCCAAGACCCCTTGAGGCCTGGGGCCAACGTCCTGACTTTC,-,TRBV4-3,TRBJ2-6,-
CASSPNWQGLNNEQFF,TGTGCCAGCTCACCAAATTGGCAGGGGTTAAACAATGAGCAGTTCTTC,-,TRBV18,TRBJ2-1,few
CASKAGGGSTEAFF,TGTGCCAGTAAGGCAGGGGGCGGATCCACTGAAGCTTTCTTT,TRBD1,TRBV19,TRBJ1-1,-
CATSRDMEPTSGNTIYF,TGTGCCACCAGCAGAGATATGGAACCTACCTCTGGAAACACCATATATTTT,-,TRBV15,TRBJ1-3,-
CASSLAPGQGAVGANVLTF,TGTGCCAGCAGTTTGGCCCCGGGACAGGGGGCTGTTGGGGCCAACGTCCTGACTTTC,TRBD1,TRBV27,TRBJ2-6,few
CASSYLGGVDEQFF,TGTGCCAGCAGTTACTTGGGTGGAGTCGATGAGCAGTTCTTC,-,TRBV6-5,TRBJ2-1,-
CASSLGLYNEQFF,TGTGCTAGCAGCCTAGGACTGTACAATGAGCAGTTCTTC,-,TRBV7-7,TRBJ2-1,-
CASSQDGVRDYEQYF,TGCGCCAGCAGCCAAGATGGTGTCCGGGACTACGAGCAGTACTTC,-,TRBV4-3,TRBJ2-7,-
CASRDRQGAMTQYF,TGTGCCAGCAGAGACCGACAGGGGGCGATGACCCAGTACTTC,TRBD1,TRBV7-2,TRBJ2-5,-
CASSPPLGVAGVLQYF,TGTGCCAGTAGTCCCCCCCTGGGGGTAGCGGGAGTTTTGCAGTATTTT,TRBD2,TRBV19,TRBJ2-3,-
CASSQGRTLYEQYF,TGTGCCAGCAGCCAAGGCAGGACCCTATACGAGCAGTACTTC,-,TRBV4-2,TRBJ2-7,few
CAIRQGDQPQHF,TGTGCCATCAGACAGGGCGATCAGCCCCAGCATTTT,-,TRBV10-3,TRBJ1-5,once
CASSLSRGPNQPQHF,TGTGCCAGCAGTTTAAGCAGGGGACCCAATCAGCCCCAGCATTTT,-,TRBV27,TRBJ1-5,-
CASSGLNYEQYF,TGTGCCAGCAGCGGACTCAACTACGAGCAGTACTTC,-,TRBV13,TRBJ2-7,once
CASSPNWVTNEKLFF,TGTGCCAGCAGTCCGAATTGGGTAACTAATGAAAAACTGTTTTTT,-,TRBV6-5,TRBJ1-4,-